Detailed here is one TCR beta chain. These data belong to a study of blood T cell repertoires in COVID-19. The overall study: Samples came from the United States, Italy and Spain, spanning acute and convalescent COVID-19. T cells, B-cell-depleted T cells, or PBMCs provided the cDNA or gDNA that served as material.

Original processing notes: From reference gene primer amplification, estimates of nucleated cell counts were derived. Produced via immunoSEQ multiplex PCR; TCRdb's table is partial and in-frame only. V, J and clone size are taken as reported in that table, and D and trimming were inferred from the DNA itself. The table records 65,000 to 95,000 clones, approximately 90% of them present only once. Losses at the gene ends were 5 bases for V and 5 bases for J; bases not matched to a gene: 4. The germline CDR1 and CDR2 sequences are MDHEN and SYDVKM. The length of the CDR3 is 13 residues. The chain joins TRBV28 to TRBJ2-5, with 8 bases that match TRBD2. Sequenced material: peripheral blood. The receptor's source is a man aged 70-80 years with active or convalescent COVID-19. CDR3 region: CASSLSGAETQYF. Here the CDR3 DNA reads TGTGCCAGCAGTCTTAGCGGGGCGGAGACCCAGTACTTC. Full variable domain (missing parts from reference TRBV28 and TRBJ2-5): DVKVTQSSRYLVKRTGEKVFLECVQDMDHENMFWYRQDPGLGLRLIYFSYDVKMKEKGDIPEGYSVSREKKERFSLILESASTNQTSMYLCASSLSGAETQYFGPGTRLLVL.